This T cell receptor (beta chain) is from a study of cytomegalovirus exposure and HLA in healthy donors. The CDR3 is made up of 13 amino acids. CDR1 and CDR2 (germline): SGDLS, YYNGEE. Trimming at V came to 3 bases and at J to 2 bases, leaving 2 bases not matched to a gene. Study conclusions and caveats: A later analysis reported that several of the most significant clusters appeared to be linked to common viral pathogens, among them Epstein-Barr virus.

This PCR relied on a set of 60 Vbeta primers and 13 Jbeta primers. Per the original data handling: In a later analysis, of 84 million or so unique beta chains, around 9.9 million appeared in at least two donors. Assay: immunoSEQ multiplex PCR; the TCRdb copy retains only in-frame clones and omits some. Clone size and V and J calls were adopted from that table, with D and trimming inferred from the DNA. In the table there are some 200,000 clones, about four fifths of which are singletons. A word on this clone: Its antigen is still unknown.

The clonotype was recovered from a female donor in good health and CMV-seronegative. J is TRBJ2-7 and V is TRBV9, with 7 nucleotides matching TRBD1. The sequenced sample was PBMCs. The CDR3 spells CASSATGAYEQYF. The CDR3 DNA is TGTGCCAGCAGCGCAACAGGGGCCTACGAGCAGTACTTC.